The subject of this entry is one T cell receptor (beta chain). Antigen specificity is unknown. The entry originates in a study of T cell repertoires in cytomegalovirus infection. Study-wide background: CMV infection plus the matching HLA type was flagged by public TCR beta signatures. Points from the study as a whole: Carriers of CMV plus the relevant HLA were identified by cumulative public TCR beta family frequency. The response measured ex vivo was dominated by TCR beta clonotypes (HLA-C-restricted and CMV-specific).

The junction had 4 bases not matched to a gene; V was cut back by 0 bases and J by 4 bases. Germline CDR1 reads SGHNT; CDR2 reads YYREEE (reference sequence). The CDR3 consists of 17 residues. One entry per CDR3 protein results from TCRdb running MiXCR on the reads. The data contain around 450,000 distinct CDR3 sequences, under 40% of them seen just once; the ten biggest clones take up roughly an eighth. The rearrangement links TRBV5-4 to TRBJ2-3; 14 bases map to TRBD2. This receptor was obtained from a human donor in good health (CMV status not recorded). Some clones in this sample may be carry-over from other donors' samples. Sequencing was performed on PBMCs. CDR3 in amino acids: CASSLGLAGGQADTQYF. CDR3 bases: TGTGCCAGCAGCTTGGGACTAGCGGGGGGGCAAGCAGATACGCAGTATTTT. The entire variable domain, with the rest obtained from reference TRBV5-4 and TRBJ2-3, is as follows: ETGVTQSPTHLIKTRGQQVTLRCSSQSGHNTVSWYQQALGQGPQFIFQYYREEENGRGNFPPRFSGLQFPNYSSELNVNALELDDSALYLCASSLGLAGGQADTQYFGPGTRLTVL.